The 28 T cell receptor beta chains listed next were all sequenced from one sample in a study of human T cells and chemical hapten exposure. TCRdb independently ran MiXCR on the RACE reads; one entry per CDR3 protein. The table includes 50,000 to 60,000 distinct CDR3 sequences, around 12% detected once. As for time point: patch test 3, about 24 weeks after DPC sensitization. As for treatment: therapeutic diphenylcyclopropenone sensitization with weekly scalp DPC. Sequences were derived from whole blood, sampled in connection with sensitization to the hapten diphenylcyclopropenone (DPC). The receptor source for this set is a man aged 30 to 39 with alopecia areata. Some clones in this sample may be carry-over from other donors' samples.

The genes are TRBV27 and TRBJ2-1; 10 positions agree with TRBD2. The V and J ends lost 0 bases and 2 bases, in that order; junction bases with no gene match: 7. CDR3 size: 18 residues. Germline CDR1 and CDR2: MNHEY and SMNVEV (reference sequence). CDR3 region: CASSLSPSGGVTYNEQFF. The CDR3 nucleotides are TGTGCCAGCAGTTTATCCCCTAGCGGGGGAGTCACCTACAATGAGCAGTTCTTC.

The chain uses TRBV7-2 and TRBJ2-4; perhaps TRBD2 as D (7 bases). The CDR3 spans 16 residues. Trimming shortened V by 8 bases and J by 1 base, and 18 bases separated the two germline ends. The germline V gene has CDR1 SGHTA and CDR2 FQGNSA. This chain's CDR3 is CASGWGGPVAKNIQYF. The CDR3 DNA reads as TGTGCCAGCGGCTGGGGGGGCCCAGTTGCCAAAAACATTCAGTACTTC.

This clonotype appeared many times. The CDR3 reads CASSPGQNNQPQHF. CDR3 DNA sequence: TGTGCCAGCAGTCCGGGACAGAACAATCAGCCCCAGCATTTT. The V and J genes are TRBV2 and TRBJ1-5, with 7 bases fitting TRBD1. The CDR3 has 14 residues. J was trimmed by 3 bases and V by 5 bases; bases with no gene match: 4. Germline V gene data show CDR1 as SNHLY and CDR2 as FYNNEI.

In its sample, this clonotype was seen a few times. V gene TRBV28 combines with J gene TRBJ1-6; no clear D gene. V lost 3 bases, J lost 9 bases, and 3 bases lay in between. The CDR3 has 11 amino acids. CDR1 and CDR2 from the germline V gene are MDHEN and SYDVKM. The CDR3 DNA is TGTGCCAGCAGTTTGGGTTCACCCCTCCACTTT. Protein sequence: CASSLGSPLHF.

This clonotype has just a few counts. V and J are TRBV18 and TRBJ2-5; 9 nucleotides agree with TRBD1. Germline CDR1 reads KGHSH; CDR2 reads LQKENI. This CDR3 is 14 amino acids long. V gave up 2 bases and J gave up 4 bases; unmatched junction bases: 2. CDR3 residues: CASSPMDRGETQYF. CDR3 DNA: TGTGCCAGCTCACCAATGGACAGGGGAGAGACCCAGTACTTC.

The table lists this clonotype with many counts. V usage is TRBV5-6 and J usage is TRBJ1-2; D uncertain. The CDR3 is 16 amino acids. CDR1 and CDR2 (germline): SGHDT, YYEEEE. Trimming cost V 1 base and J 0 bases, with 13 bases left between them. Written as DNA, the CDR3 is TGTGCCAGCAGCTTGCGGACGACGCTTACTAACTATGGCTACACCTTC. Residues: CASSLRTTLTNYGYTF.

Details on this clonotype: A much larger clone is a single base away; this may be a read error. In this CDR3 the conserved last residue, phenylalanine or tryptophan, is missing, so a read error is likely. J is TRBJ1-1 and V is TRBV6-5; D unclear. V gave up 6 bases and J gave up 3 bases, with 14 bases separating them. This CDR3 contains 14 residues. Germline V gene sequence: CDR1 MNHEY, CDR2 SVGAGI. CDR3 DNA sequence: TGTGCCAGCAGCCCCGTTATGTGGCACACTGAAGCTTTCCTT. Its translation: CASSPVMWHTEAFL.

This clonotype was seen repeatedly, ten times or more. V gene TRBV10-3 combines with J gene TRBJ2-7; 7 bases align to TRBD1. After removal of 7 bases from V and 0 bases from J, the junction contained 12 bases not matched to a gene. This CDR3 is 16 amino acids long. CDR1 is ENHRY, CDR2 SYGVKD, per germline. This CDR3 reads CAINNRGPVPSYEQYF. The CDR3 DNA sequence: TGTGCCATCAATAACAGGGGCCCGGTACCCTCCTACGAGCAGTACTTC.

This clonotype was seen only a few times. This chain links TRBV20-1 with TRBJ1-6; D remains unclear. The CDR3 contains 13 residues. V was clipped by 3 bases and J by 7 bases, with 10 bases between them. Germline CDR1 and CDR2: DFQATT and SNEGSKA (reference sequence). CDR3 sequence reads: CSARSGDNSPLHF. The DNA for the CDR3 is TGCAGTGCTAGGTCAGGAGACAATTCACCCCTCCACTTT.

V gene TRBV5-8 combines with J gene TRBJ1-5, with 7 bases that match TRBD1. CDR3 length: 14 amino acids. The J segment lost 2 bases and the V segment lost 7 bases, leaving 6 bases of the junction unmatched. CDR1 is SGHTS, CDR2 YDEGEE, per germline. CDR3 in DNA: TGTGCCAGCCCCCAGGGGGGTGGCAATCAGCCCCAGCATTTT. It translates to CASPQGGGNQPQHF.

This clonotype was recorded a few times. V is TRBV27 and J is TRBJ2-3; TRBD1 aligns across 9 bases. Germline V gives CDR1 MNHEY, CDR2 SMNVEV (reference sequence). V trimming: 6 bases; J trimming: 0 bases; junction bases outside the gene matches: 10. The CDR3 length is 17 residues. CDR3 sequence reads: CASRPLWDRVSTDTQYF. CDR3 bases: TGTGCCAGCAGGCCACTCTGGGACAGGGTGAGCACAGATACGCAGTATTTT.

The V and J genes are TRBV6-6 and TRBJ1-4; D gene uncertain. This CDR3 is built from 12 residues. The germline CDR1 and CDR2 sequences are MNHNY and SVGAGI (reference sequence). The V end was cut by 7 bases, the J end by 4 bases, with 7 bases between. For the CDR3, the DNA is TGTGCCAGCACCGGGATTAATGAAAAACTGTTTTTT. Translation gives CASTGINEKLFF.

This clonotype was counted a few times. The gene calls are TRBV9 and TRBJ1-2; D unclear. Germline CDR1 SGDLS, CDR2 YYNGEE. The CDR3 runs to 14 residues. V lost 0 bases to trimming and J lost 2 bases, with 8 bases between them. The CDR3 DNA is TGTGCCAGCAGCGTAGATCAAGGGAACTATGGCTACACCTTC. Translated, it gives CASSVDQGNYGYTF.

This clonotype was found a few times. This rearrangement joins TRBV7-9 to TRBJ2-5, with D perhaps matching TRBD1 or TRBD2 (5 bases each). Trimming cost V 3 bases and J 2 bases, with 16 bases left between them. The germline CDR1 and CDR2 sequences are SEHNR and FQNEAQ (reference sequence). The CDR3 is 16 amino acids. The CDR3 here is CASSFPPGRRQETQYF. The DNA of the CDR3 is TGTGCCAGCAGCTTCCCTCCGGGACGGAGGCAAGAGACCCAGTACTTC.

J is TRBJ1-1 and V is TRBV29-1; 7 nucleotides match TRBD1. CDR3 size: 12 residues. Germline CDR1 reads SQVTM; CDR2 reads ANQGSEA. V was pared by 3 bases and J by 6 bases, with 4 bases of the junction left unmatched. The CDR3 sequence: CSVEEGTAEAFF. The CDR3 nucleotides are TGCAGCGTTGAGGAAGGGACAGCTGAAGCTTTCTTT.

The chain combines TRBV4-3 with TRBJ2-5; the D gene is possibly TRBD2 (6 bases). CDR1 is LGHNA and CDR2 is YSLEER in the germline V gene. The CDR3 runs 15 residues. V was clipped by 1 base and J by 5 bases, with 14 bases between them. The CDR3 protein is CASSQGPGAGETQYF. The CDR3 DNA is TGCGCCAGCAGCCAAGGGCCGGGCGCGGGGGAGACCCAGTACTTC.

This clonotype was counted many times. The CDR3 protein is CASSASGVGTDTQYF. The DNA of the CDR3 is TGTGCCAGCAGCGCCTCAGGGGTGGGCACAGATACGCAGTATTTT. The V and J genes are TRBV7-3 and TRBJ2-3, with D perhaps TRBD1 (6 bases). Germline CDR1 and CDR2: SGHTA and FQGTGA. V lost 5 bases to trimming and J lost 1 base, with 13 bases between them. The CDR3 extends over 15 amino acids. The complete variable domain, with remaining parts taken from reference TRBV7-3 and TRBJ2-3, reads GAGVSQTPSNKVTEKGKYVELRCDPISGHTALYWYRQSLGQGPEFLIYFQGTGAADDSGLPNDRFFAVRPEGSVSTLKIQRTERGDSAVYLCASSASGVGTDTQYFGPGTRLTVL.

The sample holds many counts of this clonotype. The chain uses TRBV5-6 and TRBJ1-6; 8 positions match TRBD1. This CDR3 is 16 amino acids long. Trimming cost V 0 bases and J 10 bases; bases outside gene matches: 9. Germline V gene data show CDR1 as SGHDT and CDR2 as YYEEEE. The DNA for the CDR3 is TGTGCCAGCAGCTTGGTCAGGGGGCACAGGCGGTCACCCCTCCACTTT. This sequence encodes CASSLVRGHRRSPLHF.

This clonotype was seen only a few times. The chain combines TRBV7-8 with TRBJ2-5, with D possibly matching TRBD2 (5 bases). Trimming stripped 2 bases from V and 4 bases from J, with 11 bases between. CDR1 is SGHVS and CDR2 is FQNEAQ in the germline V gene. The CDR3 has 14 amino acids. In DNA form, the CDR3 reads TGTGCCAGCAGCTTAAGGGCGCGGGCAGAGACCCAGTACTTC. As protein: CASSLRARAETQYF.

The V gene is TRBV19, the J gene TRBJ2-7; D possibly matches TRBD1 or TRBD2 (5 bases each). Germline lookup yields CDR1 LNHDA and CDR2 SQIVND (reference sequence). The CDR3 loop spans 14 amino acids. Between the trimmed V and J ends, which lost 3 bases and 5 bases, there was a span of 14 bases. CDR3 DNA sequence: TGTGCCAGTAGTATTTTCGGGGACGAACACGAGCAGTACTTC. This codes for CASSIFGDEHEQYF.

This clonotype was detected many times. In nucleotides, the CDR3 is TGTGCCAGCAATGGGATAGGAGACAGGGCGTACGAGCAGTACTTC. Translating it yields CASNGIGDRAYEQYF. The V and J genes are TRBV7-9 and TRBJ2-7; TRBD1 agrees at 7 bases. Per the germline V gene, CDR1 is SEHNR and CDR2 is FQNEAQ (reference sequence). The V gene end was trimmed by 7 bases and the J gene end by 4 bases; junction bases not matched to a gene: 13. This CDR3 contains 15 residues.

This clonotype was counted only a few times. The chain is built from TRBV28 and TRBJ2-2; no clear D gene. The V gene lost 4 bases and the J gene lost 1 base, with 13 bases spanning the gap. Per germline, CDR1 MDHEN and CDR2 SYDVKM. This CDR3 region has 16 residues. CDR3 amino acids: CASSSARGKNTGELFF. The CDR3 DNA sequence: TGTGCCAGCAGTTCCGCCCGTGGGAAGAACACCGGGGAGCTGTTTTTT.

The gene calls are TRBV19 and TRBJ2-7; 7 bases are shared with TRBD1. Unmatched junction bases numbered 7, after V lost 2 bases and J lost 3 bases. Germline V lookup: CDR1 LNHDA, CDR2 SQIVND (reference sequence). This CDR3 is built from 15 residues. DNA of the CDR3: TGTGCCAGTAGTATATCAGGGACAGCCAGCTACGAGCAGTACTTC. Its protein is CASSISGTASYEQYF.

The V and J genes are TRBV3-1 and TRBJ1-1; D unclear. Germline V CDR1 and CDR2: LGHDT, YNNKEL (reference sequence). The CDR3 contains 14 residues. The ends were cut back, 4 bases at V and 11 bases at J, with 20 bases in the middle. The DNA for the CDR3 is TGTGCCAGCAGCCCGATCGTGGGCGCACCGAGGGCTTTCTTT. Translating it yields CASSPIVGAPRAFF.

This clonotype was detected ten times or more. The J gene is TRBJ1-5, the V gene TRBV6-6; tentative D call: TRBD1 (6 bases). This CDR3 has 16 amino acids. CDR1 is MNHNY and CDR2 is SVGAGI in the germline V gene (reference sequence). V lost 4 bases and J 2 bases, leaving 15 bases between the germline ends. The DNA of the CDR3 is TGTGCCAGCAGTTGGGCAGGGGAATTTGGCAATCAGCCCCAGCATTTT. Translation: CASSWAGEFGNQPQHF.

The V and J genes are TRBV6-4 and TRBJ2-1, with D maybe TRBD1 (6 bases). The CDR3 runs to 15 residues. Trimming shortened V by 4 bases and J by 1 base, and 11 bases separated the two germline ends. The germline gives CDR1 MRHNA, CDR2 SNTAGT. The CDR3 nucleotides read TGTGCCAGCAGTGCGCGGCAGGGGTCCTACAATGAGCAGTTCTTC. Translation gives CASSARQGSYNEQFF.

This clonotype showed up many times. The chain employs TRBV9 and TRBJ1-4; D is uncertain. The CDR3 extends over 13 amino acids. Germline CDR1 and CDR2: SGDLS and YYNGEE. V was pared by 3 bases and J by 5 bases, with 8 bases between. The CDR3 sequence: CASSGRSNEKLFF. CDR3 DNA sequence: TGTGCCAGCAGCGGGCGGTCGAATGAAAAACTGTTTTTT.

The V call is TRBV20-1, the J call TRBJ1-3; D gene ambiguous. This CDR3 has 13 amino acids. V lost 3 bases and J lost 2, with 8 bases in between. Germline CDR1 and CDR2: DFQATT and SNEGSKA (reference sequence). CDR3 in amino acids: CSARSGTGNTIYF. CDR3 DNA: TGCAGTGCTAGGAGCGGTACTGGAAACACCATATATTTT.